The 15 T cell receptor beta chains given below trace back to one sample, sequenced in a study of blood T cell repertoires in COVID-19 (TCRdb year 2020). Library preparation was by the immunoSEQ multiplex PCR assay. What TCRdb holds here is the immuneACCESS table cut down to in-frame rearrangements. Part of the clones is not present; checked against another copy, under half of the missing clones reflect an unresolved V gene, and the others are unexplained. Counted in this sample were 270,000 or so clones; approximately 89% of them appeared once. The top ten clonotypes cover 1% to 1.5% of the sample. The specimen sequenced was PBMCs or T cells enriched from blood (not recorded which). These receptor sequences come from a middle-aged woman with acute COVID-19.

This sequence joins TRBV10-3 and TRBJ2-1, with D possibly matching TRBD2 (5 bases). The CDR3 runs 15 residues. Germline V gene data show CDR1 as ENHRY and CDR2 as SYGVKD. The V end lost 3 bases, the J end lost 0 bases, and 9 bases lay between the germline ends. The CDR3 protein is CAISDRRSSYNEQFF. CDR3 nucleotide sequence: TGTGCCATCAGTGATAGGAGGAGCTCCTACAATGAGCAGTTCTTC.

This chain links TRBV10-1 with TRBJ2-1; 7 nucleotides agree with TRBD1. The germline V gene has CDR1 WNHNN and CDR2 SYGVQD (reference sequence). This CDR3 is built from 14 residues. The ends lost 3 bases at V and 7 bases at J; junction bases unmatched: 6. The CDR3 region is CASSDTGTENEQFF. The CDR3 nucleotides read TGCGCCAGCAGTGACACCGGGACAGAGAATGAGCAGTTCTTC.

The rearrangement uses TRBV30 and TRBJ2-7; weak D call: TRBD1 (6 bases). This CDR3 is 14 amino acids long. V lost 3 bases to trimming and J lost 2 bases, with 14 bases between them. In germline, CDR1 is GTSNPN, CDR2 SVGIG (reference sequence). The CDR3 reads CAWRRPGATYEQYF. CDR3 DNA sequence: TGTGCCTGGAGGCGTCCAGGGGCCACCTACGAGCAGTACTTC.

This sequence joins TRBV28 and TRBJ2-1; D is unclear. CDR1 and CDR2 from the germline V gene are MDHEN and SYDVKM. The V and J ends lost 1 base and 7 bases respectively, with 5 bases between them. The CDR3 length is 12 residues. The CDR3 sequence is CASSLSRNEQFF. DNA of the CDR3: TGTGCCAGCAGTTTATCGCGGAATGAGCAGTTCTTC.

The J gene is TRBJ1-1, the V gene TRBV29-1; possible D gene TRBD1, 5 bases. The V and J ends lost 3 bases and 3 bases respectively, with 11 bases between them. This CDR3 region has 13 residues. Germline V gene lookup returns CDR1 SQVTM and CDR2 ANQGSEA. The DNA for the CDR3 is TGCAGCGTTGATTGGGGGGGGGACACTGAAGCTTTCTTT. This encodes CSVDWGGDTEAFF.

The CDR3 region is CASSQGQGGLGYGYTF. CDR3 bases: TGTGCCAGCAGCCAAGGACAGGGTGGGCTTGGCTATGGCTACACCTTC. The genes are TRBV7-2 and TRBJ1-2; 8 bases agree with TRBD1. Trimming cost V 5 bases and J 4 bases; bases outside gene matches: 12. CDR3 length equals 16 residues. Germline V gives CDR1 SGHTA, CDR2 FQGNSA. Full variable domain (missing parts from reference TRBV7-2 and TRBJ1-2): GAGVSQSPSNKVTEKGKDVELRCDPISGHTALYWYRQSLGQGLEFLIYFQGNSAPDKSGLPSDRFSAERTGGSVSTLTIQRTQQEDSAVYLCASSQGQGGLGYGYTFGSGTRLTVV.

J is TRBJ1-2 and V is TRBV3-1 (or the pseudogene TRBV3-2), with TRBD1 as a possible D gene (5 bases). The V gene lost 3 bases and the J gene lost 6 bases, with 8 bases spanning the gap. The germline gives CDR1 LGHDT, CDR2 YNNKEL (reference sequence). This CDR3 region has 12 residues. The CDR3, as DNA: TGTGCCAGCAGCCATCAGGGTCATGGCTACACCTTC. Protein: CASSHQGHGYTF.

This chain connects TRBV15 to TRBJ2-1; D might be TRBD2 (5 bases). The ends were cut back, 8 bases at V and 6 bases at J, with 14 bases in the middle. CDR1 is LNHNV and CDR2 is YYDKDF in the germline V gene (reference sequence). CDR3 length: 13 amino acids. Here the CDR3 DNA reads TGTGCCACCTCATTTGACTACCCCAATGAGCAGTTCTTC. Translating it yields CATSFDYPNEQFF.

The chain couples TRBV14 to TRBJ2-2; weak D call: TRBD2 (6 bases). CDR3 length: 18 amino acids. V lost 2 bases, J lost 3 bases, and 19 bases lay in between. The germline gives CDR1 SGHDN, CDR2 FVKESK. The CDR3 nucleotides read TGTGCCAGCAGCCAACAAAGAGGGCTAGCGTGGGACACCGGGGAGCTGTTTTTT. Encoded protein: CASSQQRGLAWDTGELFF. The variable domain in full, with the rest retrieved from reference TRBV14 and TRBJ2-2, is EAGVTQFPSHSVIEKGQTVTLRCDPISGHDNLYWYRRVMGKEIKFLLHFVKESKQDESGMPNNRFLAERTGGTYSTLKVQPAELEDSGVYFCASSQQRGLAWDTGELFFGEGSRLTVL.

The gene calls are TRBV10-3 and TRBJ2-1; 9 positions match TRBD1. Trimming cost V 5 bases and J 3 bases; bases outside gene matches: 5. Germline V gene data show CDR1 as ENHRY and CDR2 as SYGVKD. The CDR3 has 15 amino acids. The CDR3 protein is CAISTQGADYNEQFF. For the CDR3, the DNA is TGTGCCATCAGTACACAGGGGGCGGACTACAATGAGCAGTTCTTC.

The chain couples TRBV12-5 to TRBJ1-2, with D uncertain. The CDR3 spans 13 residues. V was pared by 1 base and J by 3 bases, with 6 bases between. In germline, CDR1 is LGHNT, CDR2 FRNRAP. CDR3 nucleotides: TGTGCTAGTGGTTTGGACAAATACTATGGCTACACCTTC. Amino acid sequence: CASGLDKYYGYTF. Looking up the rest from reference TRBV12-5 and TRBJ1-2 gives the full variable domain: DARVTQTPRHKVTEMGQEVTMRCQPILGHNTVFWYRQTMMQGLELLAYFRNRAPLDDSGMPKDRFSAEMPDATLATLKIQPSEPRDSAVYFCASGLDKYYGYTFGSGTRLTVV.

The V gene is TRBV11-2, the J gene TRBJ2-2; possibly TRBD1 for D (6 bases). V lost 0 bases, J lost 1 base, and 6 bases lay in between. Germline CDR1 is SGHAT and CDR2 is FQNNGV. This CDR3 has 15 amino acids. The chain's CDR3 is CASSLETGNTGELFF. Here the CDR3 DNA reads TGTGCCAGCAGCTTAGAGACAGGGAACACCGGGGAGCTGTTTTTT. Drawing the rest from reference TRBV11-2 and TRBJ2-2, the complete variable domain is EAGVAQSPRYKIIEKRQSVAFWCNPISGHATLYWYQQILGQGPKLLIQFQNNGVVDDSQLPKDRFSAERLKGVDSTLKIQPAKLEDSAVYLCASSLETGNTGELFFGEGSRLTVL.

The chain uses TRBV19 and TRBJ2-1; D perhaps matches TRBD2 (6 bases). Per germline, CDR1 LNHDA and CDR2 SQIVND (reference sequence). The CDR3 has 13 amino acids. V was cut by 6 bases and J by 9 bases, with 15 bases left in between. CDR3 loop: CASSVTDGSEQFF. The CDR3 bases are TGTGCCAGTAGCGTCACGGACGGGAGTGAGCAGTTCTTC.

This chain connects TRBV7-9 to TRBJ1-1; weak D call: TRBD1 (6 bases). V was shortened by 2 bases and J by 5 bases, with 12 bases between the two germline ends. This CDR3 contains 14 residues. Germline CDR1 is SEHNR and CDR2 is FQNEAQ (reference sequence). The CDR3 sequence is CASSLFTGSTEAFF. CDR3 bases: TGTGCCAGCAGCTTATTTACAGGGTCAACTGAAGCTTTCTTT.

J is TRBJ2-1 and V is TRBV5-1; 7 bases agree with TRBD2. Unmatched junction bases numbered 18, after V lost 3 bases and J lost 12 bases. From germline, CDR1 is SGHRS and CDR2 YFSETQ. CDR3 length equals 16 residues. CDR3 residues: CASSSIWGRGSMRQFF. CDR3 nucleotide sequence: TGCGCCAGCAGCTCAATATGGGGGAGGGGATCAATGAGGCAGTTCTTC.